This T cell receptor beta chain was retrieved from a study of STAT3 mutations in large granular lymphocyte leukemia. Whole-study findings and limits: TCR clonotype switching after therapy occurred in 6 of 18 patients. A small but highly pathogenic clone may have been missed. At least one immunodominant TCR beta clonotype appeared in every T-cell large granular lymphocyte leukemia patient.

In regard to this clone: Its target is not known.

The assay was immunoSEQ multiplex PCR, and TCRdb's table has in-frame clones only and misses some. Of roughly 35,000 clones listed, over 75% are singletons. Deletions cut 6 bases from V and 2 bases from J, with 14 bases between. The germline V gene encodes CDR1 SGHDT and CDR2 YYEEEE. This CDR3 is 14 amino acids long. The chain employs TRBV5-6 and TRBJ1-2, with a tentative D call TRBD1 (6 bases). Sequencing input: PBMCs. This receptor was obtained from a human donor with T large granular lymphocyte leukemia. Some clones in this sample may be carry-over from other donors' samples. CDR3: CASTRGGFNYGYTF. CDR3 DNA: TGTGCCAGCACACGAGGGGGTTTCAACTATGGCTACACCTTC. Variable domain in full (rest from reference TRBV5-6 and TRBJ1-2): DAGVTQSPTHLIKTRGQQVTLRCSPKSGHDTVSWYQQALGQGPQFIFQYYEEEERQRGNFPDRFSGHQFPNYSSELNVNALLLGDSALYLCASTRGGFNYGYTFGSGTRLTVV.